This entry describes one T cell receptor beta chain. This clonotype was seen repeatedly, ten times or more. Its antigen remains unidentified. Qualities for individual bases were not recorded, and no much larger clone is one base off. CDR1 and CDR2 are drawn from the germline V gene: SGHTA, FQGNSA. CDR3 length: 13 amino acids, cysteine to phenylalanine. The CDR3 DNA has 39 bases and is translated from base 1. V gives up 0 bases and J gives up 2 bases, and the segment between their germline ends measures 5 bases. The data were obtained in a study. Sequencing instrument: Illumina MiSeq. TCRdb trimmed public reads at Q25 via fastp, called clones via MiXCR and kept in-frame beta chains. Rows are combined by CDR3 protein, so each entry shows the most common genes and DNA. In this sample the table shows about 4,500 distinct CDR3 sequences, around 9.1% of which occur a single time. The ten most abundant clones make up 33% of the sample.

The clonotype comes from a human donor with rheumatoid arthritis. The specimen sequenced was CD4+ T cells from peripheral blood. This receptor chain uses TRBV7-2 and TRBJ2-7, with the D gene uncertain. Here is the DNA: TGTGCCAGCAGCTTAGCTGGGACCTACGAGCAGTACTTC. The encoded protein is CASSLAGTYEQYF.